This T cell receptor beta chain was sequenced in a study of liver allograft versus peripheral blood T cells. Looking at the study overall: Recipients' peripheral blood supplied the T cell receptor repertoires against which those in transplanted livers were compared. Study-wide results and limits: Intragraft T cell receptor repertoires of liver allografts were reported to differ from peripheral blood repertoires.

Via MiXCR, TCRdb re-called the reads, giving one row per CDR3 protein. The table has about 3,800 distinct CDR3 sequences, around 14% seen once. V trimming: 3 bases; J trimming: 7 bases; junction bases outside the gene matches: 6. CDR1 SGDLS and CDR2 YYNGEE come from the germline V gene. The length of the CDR3 is 14 residues. There are a few counts of this clonotype. Its matching antigen is unknown. This chain uses TRBV9 with TRBJ1-2; 10 bases are a match to TRBD1. The TCR comes from a human patient who had a liver transplant. Some of these T cells may belong to the graft donor. CDR3 bases: TGTGCCAGCAGCGGGCTCGGGACAGGGGTTGGCTACACCTTC. Its protein is CASSGLGTGVGYTF.